Following are 15 T cell receptor beta chains from one sample sequenced in a study of graft-versus-host responses after intestinal transplantation. Generated by immunoSEQ multiplex PCR, the TCRdb table keeps only in-frame clones and is missing some. The repertoire holds roughly 90,000 clones, with 80% to 95% as singletons. These receptors have no known antigen. The sample was unstimulated CD8+ T cells sorted from spleen or lymph node cells, taken before intestinal transplant. Receptors were obtained from a human donor who received an intestinal transplant.

This chain uses TRBV9 with TRBJ1-1, with a possible D match to TRBD1 (6 bases). The CDR3 spans 14 residues. The V end lost 3 bases, the J end lost 1 base, and 10 bases lay between the germline ends. In germline, CDR1 is SGDLS, CDR2 YYNGEE. The CDR3 DNA reads TGTGCCAGCAGCGACCGGGACACGAACACTGAAGCTTTCTTT. Protein sequence: CASSDRDTNTEAFF. The variable domain in full, completed from reference TRBV9 and TRBJ1-1, reads DSGVTQTPKHLITATGQRVTLRCSPRSGDLSVYWYQQSLDQGLQFLIQYYNGEERAKGNILERFSAQQFPDLHSELNLSSLELGDSALYFCASSDRDTNTEAFFGQGTRLTVV.

The chain carries TRBV9 and TRBJ2-1; 7 bases match TRBD1. Germline V gene lookup returns CDR1 SGDLS and CDR2 YYNGEE. This CDR3 spans 17 amino acids. V shed 3 bases and J 0 bases; nucleotides not matched to a gene: 9. This CDR3 is CASSGGRQGLSYNEQFF. CDR3 nucleotides: TGTGCCAGCAGCGGGGGCCGACAGGGTCTCTCCTACAATGAGCAGTTCTTC.

The CDR3 region has the DNA TGTGCCATTTTCGGCGTTAGCGGGGGCCCTAGCACAGATACGCAGTATTTT. It yields the protein CAIFGVSGGPSTDTQYF. The chain combines TRBV7-2 with TRBJ2-3; 9 bases fit TRBD2. CDR3 length: 17 residues. Germline V gene sequence: CDR1 SGHTA, CDR2 FQGNSA. Losses at the gene ends were 10 bases for V and 0 bases for J; bases not matched to a gene: 14.

The chain has TRBV7-9 and TRBJ2-2; D might be TRBD1 (6 bases). The CDR3 contains 15 residues. Germline loops: CDR1 SEHNR, CDR2 FQNEAQ (reference sequence). V was shortened by 5 bases and J by 5 bases, with 15 bases between the two germline ends. CDR3 protein: CASSPRTDSTGELFF. CDR3 nucleotide sequence: TGTGCCAGCAGCCCCCGGACAGACTCAACCGGGGAGCTGTTTTTT. Looking up the rest from reference TRBV7-9 and TRBJ2-2 gives the full variable domain: DTGVSQNPRHKITKRGQNVTFRCDPISEHNRLYWYRQTLGQGPEFLTYFQNEAQLEKSRLLSDRFSAERPKGSFSTLEIQRTEQGDSAMYLCASSPRTDSTGELFFGEGSRLTVL.

The gene calls are TRBV10-3 and TRBJ2-7, with D uncertain. V shed 3 bases and J shed 11 bases, with 14 bases lying between them. CDR1 and CDR2 (germline): ENHRY, SYGVKD. The CDR3 spans 12 residues. The CDR3 loop reads CAISEGWAEKYF. Written as DNA, the CDR3 is TGTGCCATCAGTGAAGGGTGGGCAGAGAAGTACTTC.

J is TRBJ2-1 and V is TRBV9; D remains ambiguous. The CDR3 sequence is 14 residues long. The V gene's germline CDR1 is SGDLS and CDR2 YYNGEE. The V gene lost 3 bases and the J gene lost 4 bases, with 11 bases spanning the gap. CDR3 sequence (DNA): TGTGCCAGCAGCGGACCCGACACATACAATGAGCAGTTCTTC. Residues: CASSGPDTYNEQFF. The full variable domain, in which reference TRBV9 and TRBJ2-1 provide the parts outside the CDR3, is DSGVTQTPKHLITATGQRVTLRCSPRSGDLSVYWYQQSLDQGLQFLIQYYNGEERAKGNILERFSAQQFPDLHSELNLSSLELGDSALYFCASSGPDTYNEQFFGPGTRLTVL.

This clone was recorded a few times. This may come from a read error, since a much larger clone is one base off. This chain joins TRBV6-6 and TRBJ2-3; 10 bases map to TRBD1. The length of the CDR3 is 15 residues. V lost 5 bases and J lost 1; bases outside the gene matches: 3. Germline-derived CDR1 and CDR2 are MNHNY and SVGAGI (reference sequence). In DNA form, the CDR3 reads TGTGCCAGCAGTGACGGGACAGGGGGCACAGATACGCAGTATTTT. Protein: CASSDGTGGTDTQYF.

The chain employs TRBV7-2 and TRBJ2-7, with TRBD2 as a possible D gene (5 bases). V was trimmed by 2 bases and J by 1 base, leaving 24 bases between them. This CDR3 region has 19 residues. Looked up from germline, CDR1 is SGHTA and CDR2 is FQGNSA. DNA of the CDR3: TGTGCCAGCAGCTTATTAGGTAGTTTTGGACTCGAAGGATCCTACGAGCAGTACTTC. It is translated as CASSLLGSFGLEGSYEQYF.

V gene TRBV13 combines with J gene TRBJ2-3, with 8 bases fitting TRBD2. CDR1 is PRHDT and CDR2 is FYEKMQ in the germline V gene (reference sequence). This CDR3 has 15 amino acids. J gave up 5 bases and V 4 bases, and 8 bases lay outside the gene matches. The CDR3 protein is CASSSSAGVGDTQYF. CDR3 nucleotides: TGTGCCAGCAGCTCATCAGCGGGAGTGGGAGATACGCAGTATTTT.

CDR3 bases: TGTGCCAGCAGTTCCCACCTTTTGGGGGGGCCGAATACGCAGTATTTT. Residues: CASSSHLLGGPNTQYF. The V call is TRBV27, the J call TRBJ2-3; tentatively, D is TRBD2 (7 bases). V gave up 4 bases and J gave up 7 bases, with 21 bases separating them. In germline, CDR1 is MNHEY, CDR2 SMNVEV (reference sequence). The CDR3 consists of 16 residues.

V usage is TRBV6-5 and J usage is TRBJ2-1; 9 bases agree with TRBD1. This CDR3 has 15 residues. Per the germline V gene, CDR1 is MNHEY and CDR2 is SVGAGI. V shed 1 base, J shed 9 bases, and the junction held 7 bases outside the gene matches. The CDR3 loop is CASSYFAGGQGEQFF. Here the CDR3 DNA reads TGTGCCAGCAGTTACTTCGCAGGGGGACAGGGTGAGCAGTTCTTC.

CDR3 sequence (DNA): TGTGCCAGCAGTTTATCTCCCAGCCCCAATGAGCAGTTCTTC. Its protein product is CASSLSPSPNEQFF. The chain carries TRBV27 and TRBJ2-1, with D uncertain. The CDR3 runs 14 residues. The germline V and J ends were trimmed by 0 bases and 6 bases, with 9 bases remaining between them. Germline CDR1 reads MNHEY; CDR2 reads SMNVEV (reference sequence).

This clone was recorded a few times. This chain connects TRBV9 to TRBJ2-2; 8 bases agree with TRBD2. V shed 1 base and J 6 bases; nucleotides not matched to a gene: 8. Germline V lookup: CDR1 SGDLS, CDR2 YYNGEE. The CDR3 totals 16 residues. CDR3 in amino acids: CASSVNSGGAAGELFF. The CDR3 bases are TGTGCCAGCAGCGTAAATTCCGGGGGGGCCGCCGGGGAGCTGTTTTTT.

This chain links TRBV6-6 with TRBJ1-6; TRBD1 matches at 7 bases. Germline loops: CDR1 MNHNY, CDR2 SVGAGI (reference sequence). This CDR3 has 13 residues. The ends lost 6 bases at V and 9 bases at J; junction bases unmatched: 5. The CDR3 sequence: CASSVGGRSPLHF. The CDR3 coding sequence is TGTGCCAGCAGCGTAGGGGGCCGTTCACCCCTCCACTTT.

This chain links TRBV7-4 with TRBJ2-7; unclear D gene. This CDR3 is 20 amino acids long. The germline V gene has CDR1 SGHVT and CDR2 SQSDAQ. Between the trimmed V and J ends, which lost 1 base and 0 bases, there was a span of 25 bases. The CDR3 loop is CASSLGRDRSLHRSSYEQYF. The CDR3 region has the DNA TGTGCCAGCAGCTTAGGAAGGGATAGGTCCCTTCACCGGAGCTCCTACGAGCAGTACTTC.